The 3 T cell receptor beta chains below were found in one sample sequenced in a study of blood T cell repertoires in COVID-19. Profiled with immunoSEQ multiplex PCR; TCRdb holds only in-frame clones, not every one. The sample has 75,000 to 100,000 clones, 75% to 85% seen once. The specimen was peripheral blood. The receptors here all came from a woman aged 80 or over with acute or convalescent COVID-19.

The chain employs TRBV7-2 and TRBJ2-2; possibly TRBD1 for D (5 bases). V dropped 1 base and J dropped 6 bases, with 6 bases sitting between them. The CDR3 runs to 13 residues. Germline V lookup: CDR1 SGHTA, CDR2 FQGNSA. The DNA of the CDR3 is TGTGCCAGCAGCTTAGTAGGGGCCGGGGAGCTGTTTTTT. Amino acid sequence: CASSLVGAGELFF.

The gene calls are TRBV7-2 and TRBJ1-4; 7 bases are shared with TRBD1. V shed 2 bases, J shed 4 bases, and the junction held 1 base outside the gene matches. The CDR3 runs 14 residues. CDR1 is SGHTA, CDR2 FQGNSA, per germline. This CDR3 reads CASSLQGDNEKLFF. In DNA, the CDR3 is TGTGCCAGCAGCTTACAGGGGGATAATGAAAAACTGTTTTTT.

The chain has TRBV6-2 or TRBV6-3 and TRBJ2-1; 7 positions agree with TRBD2. The CDR3 length is 15 residues. Losses at the gene ends were 6 bases for V and 7 bases for J; bases not matched to a gene: 12. The V gene's germline CDR1 is MNHEY and CDR2 SVGEGT. The CDR3 loop is CASSSSGTSGNEQFF. The CDR3 DNA reads as TGTGCCAGCAGCTCAAGCGGGACCTCTGGAAATGAGCAGTTCTTC.